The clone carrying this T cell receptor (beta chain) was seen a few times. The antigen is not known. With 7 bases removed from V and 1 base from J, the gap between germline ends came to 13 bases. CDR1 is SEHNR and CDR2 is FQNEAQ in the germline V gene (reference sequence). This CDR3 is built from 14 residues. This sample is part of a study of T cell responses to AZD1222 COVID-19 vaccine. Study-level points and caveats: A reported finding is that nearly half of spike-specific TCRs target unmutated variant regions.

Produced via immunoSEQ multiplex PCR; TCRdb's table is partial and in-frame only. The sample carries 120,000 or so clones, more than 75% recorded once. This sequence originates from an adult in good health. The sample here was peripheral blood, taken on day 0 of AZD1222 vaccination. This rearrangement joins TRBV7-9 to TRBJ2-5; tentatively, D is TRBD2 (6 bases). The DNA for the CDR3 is TGTGCCAGCACCAAAGGAGGGTCCCAAGAGACCCAGTACTTC. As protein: CASTKGGSQETQYF.